This T cell receptor beta chain was found in a study of control samples from healthy donors and cancer patients. This table comes from immunoSEQ multiplex PCR, and its TCRdb copy is limited to in-frame clones, with some not included. Of 350,000 to 450,000 clones listed, about 93% were seen once; the top ten hold roughly 6.4%. Germline values: CDR1 DFQATT, CDR2 SNEGSKA (reference sequence). The V gene lost 3 bases and the J gene lost 3 bases, with 11 bases spanning the gap. The CDR3 totals 14 residues. Sequencing used PBMCs. The chain is built from TRBV20-1 and TRBJ2-2, with D possibly TRBD1 on 5 matching bases. This clonotype was obtained from a middle-aged man with head and neck cancer. Here the CDR3 DNA reads TGCAGTGCTAGTGCAGGGTGGGACACCGGGGAGCTGTTTTTT. Its translation is CSASAGWDTGELFF.